This is a list of T cell receptor beta chains from one sample in a study of cytomegalovirus exposure and HLA in healthy donors. Profiled with immunoSEQ multiplex PCR; TCRdb holds only in-frame clones, not every one. This table has around 57,000 clones, 70% to 90% appearing once. Input material: PBMCs. The receptors were gathered from a man aged 30 to 45 in good health and CMV-seropositive. Each CDR3 is given with its conserved first and last residue. A D gene is named only where the DNA matches it firmly. Part of the rows lack a size; the others show once, few, many or a class for expanded clones.

j_call | v_call | clone_size | d_call | cdr3_aa | cdr3_nt
TRBJ2-5 | TRBV11-2 | NA | NA | CASSRRLNVETQYF | TGTGCCAGCAGCCGCCGACTAAATGTAGAGACCCAGTACTTC
TRBJ2-2 | TRBV28 | NA | NA | CASRSHGTRTTGELFF | TGTGCCAGCCGATCCCACGGGACTCGCACGACCGGGGAGCTGTTTTTT
TRBJ1-1 | TRBV10-1 | NA | TRBD1 | CASRSDRVTEAFF | TGCGCCAGCAGATCGGACAGGGTGACTGAAGCTTTCTTT
TRBJ1-1 | TRBV6-1 | once | NA | CASSEEPLDTEAFF | TGTGCCAGCAGTGAAGAGCCCTTGGACACTGAAGCTTTCTTT
TRBJ2-3 | TRBV11-2 | NA | NA | CASSLTDDTDTQYF | TGTGCCAGCAGCCTGACAGACGACACAGATACGCAGTATTTT
TRBJ2-1 | TRBV9 | NA | TRBD1 | CASSYDRGSGNEQFF | TGTGCCAGCAGCTACGACAGGGGATCGGGCAATGAGCAGTTCTTC
TRBJ1-1 | TRBV28 | NA | NA | CASSLGGVSTEAFF | TGTGCCAGCAGTTTAGGGGGGGTAAGCACTGAAGCTTTCTTT
TRBJ2-7 | TRBV5-1 | NA | NA | CASSLAINSRAYEQYF | TGCGCCAGCAGCTTGGCCATAAATAGCCGCGCCTACGAGCAGTACTTC
TRBJ2-7 | TRBV2 | NA | TRBD2 | CASLSRLAGPREQYF | TGTGCCAGCCTGAGTAGACTAGCGGGGCCCCGCGAGCAGTACTTC
TRBJ1-1 | TRBV2 | once | TRBD1 | CASGTGGGYTEAFF | TGTGCCAGCGGCACAGGGGGCGGCTACACTGAAGCTTTCTTT
TRBJ2-3 | TRBV29-1 | once | TRBD2 | CSVEGAGVEDTQYF | TGCAGCGTTGAAGGAGCGGGAGTTGAAGATACGCAGTATTTT
TRBJ1-1 | TRBV5-5 | NA | NA | CASSLWTTNTEAFF | TGTGCCAGCAGCTTGTGGACAACGAACACTGAAGCTTTCTTT
TRBJ2-5 | TRBV4-2 | NA | NA | CASSQGLASQETQYF | TGTGCCAGCAGCCAAGGGTTAGCAAGCCAAGAGACCCAGTACTTC
TRBJ1-4 | TRBV6-1 | NA | TRBD1 | CASSVPGQGVTNEKLFF | TGTGCCAGCAGTGTACCGGGACAGGGGGTAACTAATGAAAAACTGTTTTTT
TRBJ2-2 | TRBV5-1 | NA | NA | CASSTVGANTGELFF | TGCGCCAGCAGTACAGTAGGCGCGAACACCGGGGAGCTGTTTTTT
TRBJ1-1 | TRBV7-8 | NA | NA | CASSLGRGSEAFF | TGTGCCAGCAGCTTGGGGCGGGGGAGTGAAGCTTTCTTT
TRBJ1-1 | TRBV6-5 | NA | NA | CASSYERVAEAFF | TGTGCCAGCAGTTACGAGAGGGTTGCCGAAGCTTTCTTT
TRBJ1-5 | TRBV4-2 | NA | NA | CASSQDNGREQPQHF | TGTGCCAGCAGCCAAGATAATGGGCGAGAACAGCCCCAGCATTTT
TRBJ2-5 | TRBV4-3 | NA | NA | CASSPTSQETQYF | TGCGCCAGCAGCCCGACTAGCCAAGAGACCCAGTACTTC
TRBJ1-5 | TRBV12-5 | NA | TRBD1 | CASGSSGGGGNQPQHF | TGTGCTAGTGGTTCCTCAGGGGGCGGTGGCAATCAGCCCCAGCATTTT
TRBJ2-7 | TRBV2 | few | NA | CASSGLGEQYF | TGTGCCAGCAGTGGACTGGGCGAGCAGTACTTC
TRBJ1-5 | TRBV7-2 | NA | TRBD1 | CASSPRTGRNQPQHF | TGTGCCAGCAGCCCGCGGACAGGGCGGAATCAGCCCCAGCATTTT
TRBJ1-2 | TRBV30 | NA | TRBD1 | CAWSPLGQVGVRGYTF | TGTGCCTGGAGTCCTTTGGGACAGGTGGGGGTCCGAGGCTACACCTTC
TRBJ2-1 | TRBV11-2 | NA | NA | CASSFDIDYNEQFF | TGTGCCAGCAGCTTCGATATAGACTACAATGAGCAGTTCTTC
TRBJ2-3 | TRBV7-3 | NA | NA | CASSERDTQYF | TGTGCCAGCAGCGAGAGAGATACGCAGTATTTT
TRBJ1-1 | TRBV6-6 | NA | NA | CASSHRGNTEAFF | TGTGCCAGCAGTCACCGGGGGAACACTGAAGCTTTCTTT
TRBJ2-1 | TRBV2 | NA | TRBD2 | CASSAGSGRPGNEQFF | TGTGCCAGCAGTGCTGGTAGCGGGAGGCCGGGGAATGAGCAGTTCTTC
TRBJ1-2 | TRBV15 | NA | TRBD1 | CATSSRGGTVGGYTF | TGTGCCACCAGCAGCCGGGGCGGGACAGTAGGAGGCTACACCTTC
TRBJ2-7 | TRBV20-1 | NA | NA | CSARYSSEQYF | TGCAGTGCTAGGTACTCGAGCGAGCAGTACTTC
TRBJ1-1 | TRBV29-1 | NA | NA | CSVGVGANTEAFF | TGCAGCGTTGGGGTGGGGGCGAACACTGAAGCTTTCTTT